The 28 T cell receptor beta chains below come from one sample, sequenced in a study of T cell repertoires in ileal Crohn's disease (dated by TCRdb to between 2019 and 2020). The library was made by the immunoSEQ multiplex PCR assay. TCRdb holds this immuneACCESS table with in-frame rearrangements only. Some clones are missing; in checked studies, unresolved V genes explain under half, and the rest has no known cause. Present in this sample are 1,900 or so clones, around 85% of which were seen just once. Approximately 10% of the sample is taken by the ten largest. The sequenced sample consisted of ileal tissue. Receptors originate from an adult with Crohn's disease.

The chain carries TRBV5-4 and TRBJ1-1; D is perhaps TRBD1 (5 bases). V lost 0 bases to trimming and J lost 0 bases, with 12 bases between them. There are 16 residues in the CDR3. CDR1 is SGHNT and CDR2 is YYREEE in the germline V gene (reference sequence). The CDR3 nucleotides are TGTGCCAGCAGCTTGGGAGGGGAGGAGTTGAACACTGAAGCTTTCTTT. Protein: CASSLGGEELNTEAFF.

The CDR3 nucleotides read TGTGCCATCAGTGAGTCCGGACTCCCCCAAGAGACCCAGTACTTC. This sequence encodes CAISESGLPQETQYF. V is TRBV10-3 and J is TRBJ2-5; possible D gene TRBD2, 5 bases. The CDR3 spans 15 residues. V lost 0 bases and J lost 1, with 9 bases in between. Germline CDR1 and CDR2: ENHRY and SYGVKD.

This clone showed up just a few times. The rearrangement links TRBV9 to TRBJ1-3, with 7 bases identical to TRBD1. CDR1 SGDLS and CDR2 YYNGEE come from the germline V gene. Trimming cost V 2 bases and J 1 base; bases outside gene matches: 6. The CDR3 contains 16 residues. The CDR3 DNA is TGTGCCAGCAGCGTTGACAGGGTCGGTTCTGGAAACACCATATATTTT. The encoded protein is CASSVDRVGSGNTIYF.

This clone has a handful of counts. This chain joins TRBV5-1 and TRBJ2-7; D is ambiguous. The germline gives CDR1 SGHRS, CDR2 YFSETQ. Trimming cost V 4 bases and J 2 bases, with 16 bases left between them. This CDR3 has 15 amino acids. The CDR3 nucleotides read TGCGCCAGCAGCACCTCCGGTTTAGCCGCCTACGAGCAGTACTTC. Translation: CASSTSGLAAYEQYF.

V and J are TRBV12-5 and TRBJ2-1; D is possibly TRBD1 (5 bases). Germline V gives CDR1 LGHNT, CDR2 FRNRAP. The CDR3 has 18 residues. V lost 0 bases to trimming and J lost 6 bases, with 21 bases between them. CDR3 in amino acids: CASGLVGAGRYVGNEQFF. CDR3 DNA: TGTGCTAGTGGTTTGGTAGGGGCAGGTCGGTATGTTGGCAATGAGCAGTTCTTC.

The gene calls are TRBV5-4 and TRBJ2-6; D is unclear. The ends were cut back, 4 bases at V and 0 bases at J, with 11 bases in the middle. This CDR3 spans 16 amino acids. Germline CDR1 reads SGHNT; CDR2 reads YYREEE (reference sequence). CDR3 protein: CASSALPSSGANVLTF. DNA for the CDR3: TGTGCCAGCAGCGCCTTACCGAGCTCTGGGGCCAACGTCCTGACTTTC.

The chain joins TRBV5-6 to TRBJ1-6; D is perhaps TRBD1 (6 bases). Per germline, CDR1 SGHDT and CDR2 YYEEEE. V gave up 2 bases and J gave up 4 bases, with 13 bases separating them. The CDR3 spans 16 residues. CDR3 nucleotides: TGTGCCAGCAGCTTTCCAACCACAGGGTATAATTCACCCCTCCACTTT. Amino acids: CASSFPTTGYNSPLHF.

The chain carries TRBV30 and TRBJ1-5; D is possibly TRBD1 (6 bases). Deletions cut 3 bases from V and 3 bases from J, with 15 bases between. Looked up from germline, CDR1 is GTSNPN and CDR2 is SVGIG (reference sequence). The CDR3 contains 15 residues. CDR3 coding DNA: TGTGCCTGGAGCTCCAGGGGACGGAACAATCAGCCCCAGCATTTT. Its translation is CAWSSRGRNNQPQHF.

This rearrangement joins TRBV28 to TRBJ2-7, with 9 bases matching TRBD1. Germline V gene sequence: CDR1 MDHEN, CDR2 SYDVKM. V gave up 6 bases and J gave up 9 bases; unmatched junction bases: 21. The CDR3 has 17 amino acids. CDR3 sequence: CASSPLVSVGQGVGQYF. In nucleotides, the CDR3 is TGTGCCAGCAGCCCCCTCGTTTCGGTGGGACAGGGTGTGGGGCAGTACTTC.

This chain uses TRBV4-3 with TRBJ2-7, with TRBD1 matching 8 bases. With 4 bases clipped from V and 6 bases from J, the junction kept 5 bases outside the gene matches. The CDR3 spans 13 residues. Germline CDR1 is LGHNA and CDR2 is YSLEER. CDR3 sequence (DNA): TGCGCCAGCAGCCCTCGGACAGGGCGCGAGCAGTACTTC. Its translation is CASSPRTGREQYF.

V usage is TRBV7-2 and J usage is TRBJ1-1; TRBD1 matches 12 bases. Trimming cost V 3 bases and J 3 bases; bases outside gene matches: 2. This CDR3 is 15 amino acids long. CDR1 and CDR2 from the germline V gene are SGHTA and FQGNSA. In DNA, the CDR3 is TGTGCCAGCAGCTTCGGGACAGGGGGCTACACTGAAGCTTTCTTT. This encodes CASSFGTGGYTEAFF.

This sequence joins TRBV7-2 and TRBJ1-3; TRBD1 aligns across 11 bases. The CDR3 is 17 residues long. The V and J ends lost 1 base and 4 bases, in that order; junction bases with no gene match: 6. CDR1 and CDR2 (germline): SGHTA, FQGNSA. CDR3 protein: CASSLDGTGGTGNTIYF. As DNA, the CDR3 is TGTGCCAGCAGCTTAGATGGGACAGGGGGAACCGGAAACACCATATATTTT.

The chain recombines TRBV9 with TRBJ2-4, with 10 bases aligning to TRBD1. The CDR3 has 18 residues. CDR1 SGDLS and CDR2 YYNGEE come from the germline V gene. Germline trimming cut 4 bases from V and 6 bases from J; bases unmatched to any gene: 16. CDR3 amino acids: CASSPKDPGQGFINIQYF. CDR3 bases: TGTGCCAGCAGCCCCAAGGACCCGGGACAGGGGTTTATAAACATTCAGTACTTC.

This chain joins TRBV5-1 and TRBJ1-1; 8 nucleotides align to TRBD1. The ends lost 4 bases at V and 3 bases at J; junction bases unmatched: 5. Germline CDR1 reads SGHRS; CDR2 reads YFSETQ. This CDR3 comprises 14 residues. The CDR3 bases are TGCGCCAGCAGCCCGGCAGGGGGCTACACTGAAGCTTTCTTT. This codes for CASSPAGGYTEAFF.

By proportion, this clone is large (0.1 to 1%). CDR3 residues: CASSLGTATYEQYF. The DNA for the CDR3 is TGTGCCAGCAGCCTCGGGACTGCCACCTACGAGCAGTACTTC. This chain uses TRBV5-6 with TRBJ2-7; the D gene is possibly TRBD2 (6 bases). Germline V gene data show CDR1 as SGHDT and CDR2 as YYEEEE. The CDR3 extends over 14 amino acids. V shed 4 bases and J shed 2 bases, with 13 bases lying between them.

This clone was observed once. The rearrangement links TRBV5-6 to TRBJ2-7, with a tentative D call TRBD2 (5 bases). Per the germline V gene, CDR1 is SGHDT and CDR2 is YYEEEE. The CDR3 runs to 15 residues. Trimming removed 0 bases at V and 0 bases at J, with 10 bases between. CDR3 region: CASSLGGSSSYEQYF. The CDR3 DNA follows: TGTGCCAGCAGCTTGGGAGGGTCGAGCTCCTACGAGCAGTACTTC.

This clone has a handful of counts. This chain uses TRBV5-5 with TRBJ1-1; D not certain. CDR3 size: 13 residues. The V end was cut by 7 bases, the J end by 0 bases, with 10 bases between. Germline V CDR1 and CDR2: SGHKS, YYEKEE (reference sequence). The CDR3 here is CASVRDLNTEAFF. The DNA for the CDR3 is TGTGCCAGCGTCCGAGATCTGAACACTGAAGCTTTCTTT.

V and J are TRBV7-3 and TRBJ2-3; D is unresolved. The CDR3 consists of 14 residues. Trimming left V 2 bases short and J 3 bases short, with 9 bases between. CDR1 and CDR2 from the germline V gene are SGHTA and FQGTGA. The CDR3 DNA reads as TGTGCCAGCAGCTTAGTGGGCAGAACAGATACGCAGTATTTT. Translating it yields CASSLVGRTDTQYF.

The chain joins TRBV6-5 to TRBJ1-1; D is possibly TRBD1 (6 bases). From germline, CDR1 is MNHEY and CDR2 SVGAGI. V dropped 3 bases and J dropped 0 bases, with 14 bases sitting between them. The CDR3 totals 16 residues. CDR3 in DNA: TGTGCCAGCAGTTATGGGGCCGGGACAATGAACACTGAAGCTTTCTTT. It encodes CASSYGAGTMNTEAFF.

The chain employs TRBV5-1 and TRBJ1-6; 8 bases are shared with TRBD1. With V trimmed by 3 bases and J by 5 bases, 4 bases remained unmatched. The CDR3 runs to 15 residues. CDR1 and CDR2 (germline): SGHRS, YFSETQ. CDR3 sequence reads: CASSWVDRDNSPLHF. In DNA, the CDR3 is TGCGCCAGCAGCTGGGTGGACAGGGATAATTCACCCCTCCACTTT.

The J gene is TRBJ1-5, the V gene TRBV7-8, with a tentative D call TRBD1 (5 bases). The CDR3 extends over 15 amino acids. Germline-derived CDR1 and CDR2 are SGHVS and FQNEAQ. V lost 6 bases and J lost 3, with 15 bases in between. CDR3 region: CASRQQQVTNQPQHF. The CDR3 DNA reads TGTGCCAGCAGACAACAACAGGTTACCAATCAGCCCCAGCATTTT.

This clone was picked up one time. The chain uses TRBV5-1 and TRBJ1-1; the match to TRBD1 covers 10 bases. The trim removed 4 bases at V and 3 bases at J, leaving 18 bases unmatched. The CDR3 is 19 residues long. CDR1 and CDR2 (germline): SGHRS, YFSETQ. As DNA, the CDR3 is TGCGCCAGCAGCGCTTCTCGACAGGGGGCATTTCTTAAGGACACTGAAGCTTTCTTT. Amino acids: CASSASRQGAFLKDTEAFF.

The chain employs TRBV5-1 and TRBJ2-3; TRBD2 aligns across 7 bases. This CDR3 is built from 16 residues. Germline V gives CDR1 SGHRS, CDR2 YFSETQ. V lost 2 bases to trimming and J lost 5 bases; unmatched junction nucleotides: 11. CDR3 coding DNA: TGCGCCAGCAGCTTAGCGGGACCGGGAGTAGGAGATACGCAGTATTTT. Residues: CASSLAGPGVGDTQYF.

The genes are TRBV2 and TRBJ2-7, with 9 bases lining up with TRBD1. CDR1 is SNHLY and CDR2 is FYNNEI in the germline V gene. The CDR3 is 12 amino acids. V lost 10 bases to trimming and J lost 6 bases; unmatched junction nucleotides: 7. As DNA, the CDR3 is TGTGCCACGGGACAGGGTGTCCCCGAGCAGTACTTC. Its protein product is CATGQGVPEQYF.

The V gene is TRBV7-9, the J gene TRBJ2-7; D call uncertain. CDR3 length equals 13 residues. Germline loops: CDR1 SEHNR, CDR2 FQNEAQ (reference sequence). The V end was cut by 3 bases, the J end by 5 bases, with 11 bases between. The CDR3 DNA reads TGTGCCAGCAGCTTTCGCCAGTTGGACGAGCAGTACTTC. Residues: CASSFRQLDEQYF.

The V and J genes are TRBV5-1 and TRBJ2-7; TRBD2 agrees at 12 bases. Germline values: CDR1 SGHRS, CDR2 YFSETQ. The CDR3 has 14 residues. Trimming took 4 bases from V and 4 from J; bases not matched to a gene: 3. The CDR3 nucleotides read TGCGCCAGCAGCCCGACTAGCGGGAGTTACGAGCAGTACTTC. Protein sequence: CASSPTSGSYEQYF. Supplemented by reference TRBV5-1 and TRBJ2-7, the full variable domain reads KAGVTQTPRYLIKTRGQQVTLSCSPISGHRSVSWYQQTPGQGLQFLFEYFSETQRNKGNFPGRFSGRQFSNSRSEMNVSTLELGDSALYLCASSPTSGSYEQYFGPGTRLTVT.

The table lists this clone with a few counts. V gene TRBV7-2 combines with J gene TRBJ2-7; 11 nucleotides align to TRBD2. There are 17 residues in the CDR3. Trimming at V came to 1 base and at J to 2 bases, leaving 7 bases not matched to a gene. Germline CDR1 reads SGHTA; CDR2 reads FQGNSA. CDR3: CASSLGASGGTPYEQYF. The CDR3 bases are TGTGCCAGCAGCTTAGGGGCTAGCGGGGGGACTCCCTACGAGCAGTACTTC.

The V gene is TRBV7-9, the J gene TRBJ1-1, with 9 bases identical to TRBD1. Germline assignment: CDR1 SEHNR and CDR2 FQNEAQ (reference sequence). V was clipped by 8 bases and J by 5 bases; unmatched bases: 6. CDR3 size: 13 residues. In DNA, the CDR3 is TGTGCCAGCCGAGGGACAGGGACGACTGAAGCTTTCTTT. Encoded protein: CASRGTGTTEAFF.